The source of this TCR beta chain is a study of graft-versus-host responses after intestinal transplantation. Overall study: Each of the recipients got a multivisceral, liver-intestinal, or isolated intestinal transplant. Study outcomes and limitations: Some patients had graft-donor T cell macrochimerism. In their allografts, the ratios of graft-versus-host to host-versus-graft T cell clones were high.

CFSE-labeled responder cells (200,000) were plated with 200,000 irradiated, violet-dye-labeled stimulator cells. Proliferating CFSE-low CD3+CD4+ and CD3+CD8+ responders were sorted post-reaction. The protocol was immunoSEQ multiplex PCR, while the TCRdb copy is restricted to in-frame clones and leaves out a portion. The sample carries 4,500 to 6,500 clones, about 33% recorded once. With 3 bases clipped from V and 6 bases from J, the junction kept 7 bases outside the gene matches. The V gene's germline CDR1 is SGHVS and CDR2 FNYEAQ. The CDR3 is made up of 15 amino acids. The specimen was alloreactive CD8+ T cells from a mixed lymphocyte reaction culture, collected before intestinal transplant. The subset denotes: CFSE-low proliferating T cells sorted from approximately six-day pre-transplant mixed lymphocyte reaction (GvH or HvG direction). The chain uses TRBV7-6 and TRBJ2-1; 8 bases line up with TRBD1. This clonotype was obtained from a human patient who received an intestinal transplant. CDR3 protein: CASSFSDRVGNEQFF. The CDR3 DNA sequence: TGTGCCAGCAGCTTTTCGGACAGGGTGGGCAATGAGCAGTTCTTC.